The clone carrying this T cell receptor beta chain occurred a few times. Its antigen is still unknown. Study processing details: The authors used CDR3 differences across clinicopathological groups to build a distant-metastasis classifier for papillary thyroid cancer. Using MiXCR, TCRdb reanalyzed the PCR reads. V and J calls and clone size were set by TCRdb, not the authors. The sample includes over 11,000 clones, roughly a quarter of them seen just once. The CDR3 sequence is 14 residues long. V lost 6 bases to trimming and J lost 5 bases; unmatched junction nucleotides: 8. The germline CDR1 and CDR2 sequences are MNHEY and SMNVEV (reference sequence). This sample is drawn from a study of metastatic and nonmetastatic thyroid tumors. Study-wide context: Comparison of repertoires was carried out across blood and tumor or nodule tissue from malignant and benign thyroid patients.

Not a single patient had been given any form of treatment at any point before undergoing thyroid surgery. General observations from the study: Within blood and tumor, benign nodules reportedly had significantly lower TCR beta diversity than malignant thyroid tumors did.

The TCR comes from a female donor with papillary thyroid cancer or a benign thyroid nodule (not recorded which). Some clones in this sample may be carry-over from other donors' samples. Sequenced: blood. J is TRBJ2-7 and V is TRBV27; 9 bases match TRBD1. CDR3 nucleotides: TGTGCCAGCAGCTTAGGGGACAGGGTTAACGAGCAGTACTTC. Translating gives CASSLGDRVNEQYF.